A selection of T cell receptor beta chains follows, all from one sample in a study of blood T cell repertoires in COVID-19. The repertoire was sequenced with immunoSEQ multiplex PCR; TCRdb's copy has only in-frame clones and lacks some. The sample contains about 190,000 clones, roughly 82% of which appear only once. Sequenced sample: PBMCs or T cells enriched from blood (not recorded which). The receptor set was obtained from a man aged 40-49 years with acute COVID-19. CDR3s include the opening cysteine and the closing phenylalanine or tryptophan. The D gene is left open where the match is weak. The size entry is marked missing in some rows and otherwise reads once, few, many or a size class.

V	D	J	size	CDR3	DNA
TRBV6-2/TRBV6-3	-	TRBJ1-5	once	CASSYGRGYGEPQHF	TGTGCCAGCAGTTACGGTCGTGGGTACGGGGAGCCCCAGCATTTT
TRBV5-5	-	TRBJ1-1	-	CASSFRGGQGHTEAFF	TGTGCCAGCAGCTTTCGGGGGGGCCAGGGACACACTGAAGCTTTCTTT
TRBV11-3	-	TRBJ2-5	-	CASSLDQVETDQETQYF	TGTGCCAGCAGCTTAGATCAGGTGGAGACAGACCAAGAGACCCAGTACTTC
TRBV14	-	TRBJ2-7	-	CASSQSGKQYF	TGTGCCAGCAGCCAATCAGGGAAGCAGTACTTC
TRBV5-5	TRBD2	TRBJ2-3	-	CASSLTLAGGSDTQYF	TGTGCCAGCAGCTTGACTCTAGCGGGAGGATCAGATACGCAGTATTTT
TRBV6-5	-	TRBJ2-7	-	CASSYQGSYEQYF	TGTGCCAGCAGTTACCAGGGGAGCTACGAGCAGTACTTC
TRBV12-2	-	TRBJ1-1	-	CASRLDQRGEAFF	TGTGCAAGTCGCTTAGATCAGCGGGGTGAAGCTTTCTTT
TRBV28	-	TRBJ1-5	-	CASRTVDRQPQHF	TGTGCCAGCAGAACGGTCGATCGGCAGCCCCAGCATTTT
TRBV5-6	TRBD1	TRBJ1-4	-	CASSFGTGREKLFF	TGTGCCAGCAGCTTCGGGACAGGGCGGGAAAAACTGTTTTTT
TRBV4-3	-	TRBJ1-5	-	CASSQGRVGPSNQPQHF	TGCGCCAGCAGCCAAGGTCGCGTGGGGCCCTCTAATCAGCCCCAGCATTTT
TRBV7-3	-	TRBJ1-2	-	CASSPGRGHGYTF	TGTGCCAGCAGCCCGGGCAGGGGACATGGCTACACCTTC
TRBV18	-	TRBJ2-3	-	CASSTGSGASTDTQYF	TGTGCCAGCTCCACGGGAAGCGGCGCTAGCACAGATACGCAGTATTTT
TRBV19	-	TRBJ1-1	-	CASSPRRAAEAFF	TGTGCCAGTAGTCCAAGGCGGGCAGCTGAAGCTTTCTTT
TRBV29-1	-	TRBJ2-7	once	CSVERGTPYEQYF	TGCAGCGTTGAAAGGGGAACCCCCTACGAGCAGTACTTC
TRBV28	-	TRBJ2-1	-	CASRPGLGSYNEQFF	TGTGCCAGCCGTCCAGGGTTGGGTTCCTACAATGAGCAGTTCTTC
TRBV2	-	TRBJ1-5	-	CASSEQGSLGNQPQHF	TGTGCCAGCAGTGAACAGGGCAGCCTGGGGAATCAGCCCCAGCATTTT
TRBV5-6	TRBD1	TRBJ2-1	-	CASSLVGTGNEQFF	TGTGCCAGCAGCTTGGTCGGGACAGGGAATGAGCAGTTCTTC
TRBV6-1	-	TRBJ2-7	-	CASSDMGRGSYEQYF	TGTGCCAGCAGTGATATGGGAAGGGGGTCCTACGAGCAGTACTTC
TRBV10-3	TRBD2	TRBJ2-2	-	CAISEPSGSKGDTGELFF	TGTGCCATCAGTGAACCTAGCGGGAGTAAAGGAGACACCGGGGAGCTGTTTTTT
TRBV19	TRBD2	TRBJ2-7	-	CASSPGLAGRVEQYF	TGTGCCAGTAGCCCGGGACTAGCGGGTCGGGTCGAGCAGTACTTC
TRBV7-9	-	TRBJ1-2	-	CASSPPGPLLGYTF	TGTGCCAGCAGCCCCCCAGGGCCGCTCCTTGGCTACACCTTC
TRBV11-2	-	TRBJ2-1	-	CASSRTAIRNEQFF	TGTGCCAGCAGCCGAACCGCGATCCGCAATGAGCAGTTCTTC
TRBV7-9	-	TRBJ1-2	-	CASSLAGGDLNYGYTF	TGTGCCAGCAGCTTAGCTGGGGGCGATCTGAACTATGGCTACACCTTC
TRBV6-2/TRBV6-3	TRBD1	TRBJ1-5	-	CASSYARDRNPPQHF	TGTGCCAGCAGTTACGCCCGGGACAGGAATCCGCCCCAGCATTTT
TRBV27	TRBD2	TRBJ2-1	-	CASSGSGSTYNEQFF	TGTGCCAGCAGTGGAAGCGGGAGTACCTACAATGAGCAGTTCTTC
TRBV6-1	TRBD2	TRBJ2-1	-	CASSVAGAGEQFF	TGTGCCAGCAGTGTAGCGGGGGCGGGTGAGCAGTTCTTC
TRBV29-1	-	TRBJ2-2	-	CSVGKWAGNTGELFF	TGCAGCGTTGGGAAGTGGGCGGGGAACACCGGGGAGCTGTTTTTT
TRBV30	-	TRBJ1-2	-	CAWSRAWQGYSGYTF	TGTGCCTGGAGTAGAGCGTGGCAGGGGTATTCTGGCTACACCTTC
TRBV28	-	TRBJ1-1	few	CASSPLMRGTEAFF	TGTGCCAGCAGTCCTCTAATGAGGGGGACTGAAGCTTTCTTT
TRBV9	TRBD1	TRBJ1-1	once	CASSSLTGVTTEAFF	TGTGCCAGCAGCTCCCTGACAGGGGTCACCACTGAAGCTTTCTTT
TRBV27	TRBD1	TRBJ2-3	-	CASSLSGQVGDTQYF	TGTGCCAGCAGTTTATCGGGACAGGTCGGAGATACGCAGTATTTT
TRBV6-5	-	TRBJ2-5	-	CASRARDGETQYF	TGTGCCAGCAGGGCCCGGGATGGGGAGACCCAGTACTTC
TRBV9	-	TRBJ2-2	-	CASSVRTPLGYTGELFF	TGTGCCAGCAGCGTTAGGACACCCCTGGGGTACACCGGGGAGCTGTTTTTT
TRBV7-6	-	TRBJ2-5	-	CASSLGNRGYQETQYF	TGTGCCAGCAGCTTGGGGAATCGCGGGTACCAAGAGACCCAGTACTTC
TRBV28	-	TRBJ1-1	-	CASSSGSMNTEAFF	TGTGCCAGCAGTTCCGGGTCGATGAACACTGAAGCTTTCTTT
TRBV18	-	TRBJ2-3	-	CASSRAGQSTDTQYF	TGTGCCAGCTCACGGGCAGGGCAGAGCACAGATACGCAGTATTTT
TRBV5-5	-	TRBJ2-7	-	CASSVAGTPRYEQYF	TGTGCCAGCAGCGTAGCCGGGACTCCTCGCTACGAGCAGTACTTC
TRBV18	-	TRBJ2-7	-	CASSPPAFHSYEQYF	TGTGCCAGCTCACCACCAGCATTTCATTCCTACGAGCAGTACTTC
TRBV30	-	TRBJ1-5	-	CAWSVGGGNQPQHF	TGTGCCTGGAGTGTGGGGGGAGGCAATCAGCCCCAGCATTTT
TRBV2	TRBD2	TRBJ2-3	-	CASSGTGLAGPTDTQYF	TGTGCCAGCAGTGGGACGGGACTAGCGGGACCCACAGATACGCAGTATTTT
TRBV27	TRBD1	TRBJ2-7	once	CASRPDRGFREQYF	TGTGCCAGCCGCCCGGACAGGGGATTCCGAGAGCAGTACTTC
TRBV19	-	TRBJ2-4	few	CASSGSGRGEGENIQYF	TGTGCCAGTAGTGGTTCGGGAAGAGGGGAGGGGGAAAACATTCAGTACTTC
TRBV6-5	-	TRBJ2-1	-	CASSSWGPQVQFF	TGTGCCAGCAGTTCCTGGGGCCCCCAGGTTCAGTTCTTC
TRBV9	TRBD1	TRBJ1-2	-	CASSPRTGMGNYGYTF	TGTGCCAGCAGCCCACGGACAGGCATGGGAAACTATGGCTACACCTTC
TRBV6-1	-	TRBJ1-1	once	CASSDQGLNTEAFF	TGTGCCAGCAGTGATCAGGGCCTGAACACTGAAGCTTTCTTT
TRBV30	TRBD1	TRBJ1-5	-	CAWSKDRGQPQHF	TGTGCCTGGAGTAAGGACAGGGGACAGCCCCAGCATTTT
TRBV28	-	TRBJ1-1	-	CASIRPTARTNTEAFF	TGTGCCAGCATACGCCCGACTGCCCGTACGAACACTGAAGCTTTCTTT
TRBV4-1	-	TRBJ1-3	few	CASEPGDPPGNTIYF	TGCGCCAGCGAACCGGGGGACCCCCCTGGAAACACCATATATTTT
TRBV5-4	-	TRBJ2-2	-	CATFRENTGELFF	TGTGCCACCTTCAGGGAGAACACCGGGGAGCTGTTTTTT
TRBV23-1	-	TRBJ1-3	-	CASSQPGLHENTIYF	TGCGCCAGCAGTCAACCGGGACTCCACGAAAACACCATATATTTT
TRBV7-3	-	TRBJ2-3	-	CASSFSSGTDTQYF	TGTGCCAGCAGCTTTTCTAGCGGCACAGATACGCAGTATTTT
TRBV9	-	TRBJ1-2	-	CASSVDRDYGYTF	TGTGCCAGCAGCGTAGACAGAGACTATGGCTACACCTTC
TRBV7-6	-	TRBJ2-7	-	CASSLDRLEQYF	TGTGCCAGCAGCTTAGATAGACTCGAGCAGTACTTC
TRBV25-1	TRBD1	TRBJ2-3	-	CASSRQGRALGTDTQYF	TGTGCCAGCAGTCGACAGGGAAGGGCATTGGGCACAGATACGCAGTATTTT
TRBV18	TRBD2	TRBJ2-1	-	CASSPKEGLAGNEQFF	TGTGCCAGCTCACCAAAGGAAGGACTAGCGGGAAATGAGCAGTTCTTC
TRBV27	-	TRBJ2-1	-	CASTGRGGEQFF	TGTGCCAGCACGGGTAGGGGCGGTGAGCAGTTCTTC
TRBV5-1	TRBD2	TRBJ2-2	-	CASSPTGVAGQNTGELFF	TGCGCCAGCAGCCCCACCGGGGTAGCGGGGCAAAACACCGGGGAGCTGTTTTTT
TRBV7-3	-	TRBJ2-3	-	CASSLSGPDTQYF	TGTGCCAGCAGCTTATCAGGCCCAGATACGCAGTATTTT
TRBV6-5	TRBD2	TRBJ2-7	-	CASTSGTYEQYF	TGTGCCAGTACTAGCGGGACCTACGAGCAGTACTTC
TRBV28	TRBD2	TRBJ2-5	few	CASSFRLAGGKGRETQYF	TGTGCCAGCAGTTTTAGGCTAGCGGGAGGGAAAGGGCGAGAGACCCAGTACTTC